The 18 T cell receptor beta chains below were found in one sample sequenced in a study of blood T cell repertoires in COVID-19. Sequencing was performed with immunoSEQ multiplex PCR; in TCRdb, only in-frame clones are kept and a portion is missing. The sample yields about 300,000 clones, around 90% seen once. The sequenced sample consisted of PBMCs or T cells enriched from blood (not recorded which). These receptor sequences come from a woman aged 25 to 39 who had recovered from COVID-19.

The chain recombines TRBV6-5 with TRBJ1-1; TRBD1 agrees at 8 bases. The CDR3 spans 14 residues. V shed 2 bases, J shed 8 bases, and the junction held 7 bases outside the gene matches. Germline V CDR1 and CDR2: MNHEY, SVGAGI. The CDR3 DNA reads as TGTGCCAGCAGTTACGGGGTGGGACAGGAGGAAGCTTTCTTT. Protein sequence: CASSYGVGQEEAFF.

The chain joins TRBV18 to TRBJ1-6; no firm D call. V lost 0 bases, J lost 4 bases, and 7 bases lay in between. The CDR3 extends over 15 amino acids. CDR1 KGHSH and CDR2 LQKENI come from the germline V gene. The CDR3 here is CASSPPSHYNSPLHF. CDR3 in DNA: TGTGCCAGCTCACCACCGAGCCATTATAATTCACCCCTCCACTTT. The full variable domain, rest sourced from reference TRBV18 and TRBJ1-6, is NAGVMQNPRHLVRRRGQEARLRCSPMKGHSHVYWYRQLPEEGLKFMVYLQKENIIDESGMPKERFSAEFPKEGPSILRIQQVVRGDSAAYFCASSPPSHYNSPLHFGNGTRLTVT.

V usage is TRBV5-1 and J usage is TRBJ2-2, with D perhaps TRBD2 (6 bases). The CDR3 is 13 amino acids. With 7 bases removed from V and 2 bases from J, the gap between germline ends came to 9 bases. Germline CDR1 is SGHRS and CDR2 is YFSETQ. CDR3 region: CASGGGNTGELFF. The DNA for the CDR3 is TGCGCCAGCGGGGGAGGTAACACCGGGGAGCTGTTTTTT.

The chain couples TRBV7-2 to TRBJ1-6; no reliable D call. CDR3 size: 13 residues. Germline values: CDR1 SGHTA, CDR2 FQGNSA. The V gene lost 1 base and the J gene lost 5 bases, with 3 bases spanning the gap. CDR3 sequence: CASSLVNNSPLHF. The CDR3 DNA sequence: TGTGCCAGCAGCTTAGTTAATAATTCACCCCTCCACTTT.

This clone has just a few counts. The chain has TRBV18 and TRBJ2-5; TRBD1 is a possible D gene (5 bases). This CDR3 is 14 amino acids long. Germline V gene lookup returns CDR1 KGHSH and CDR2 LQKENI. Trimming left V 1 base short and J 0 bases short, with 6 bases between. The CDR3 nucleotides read TGTGCCAGCTCACCACGCAGGGACCAAGAGACCCAGTACTTC. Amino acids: CASSPRRDQETQYF.

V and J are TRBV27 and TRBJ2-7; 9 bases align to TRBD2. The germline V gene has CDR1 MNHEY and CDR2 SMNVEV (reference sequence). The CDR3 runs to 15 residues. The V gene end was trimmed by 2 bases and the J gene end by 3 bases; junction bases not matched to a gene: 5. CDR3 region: CASSLAGGPFYEQYF. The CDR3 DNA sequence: TGTGCCAGCAGTTTAGCGGGAGGGCCTTTCTACGAGCAGTACTTC.

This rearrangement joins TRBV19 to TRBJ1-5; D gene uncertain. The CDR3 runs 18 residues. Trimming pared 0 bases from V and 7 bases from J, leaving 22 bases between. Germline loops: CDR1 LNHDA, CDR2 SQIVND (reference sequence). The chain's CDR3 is CASSIDRFREATRQPQHF. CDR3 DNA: TGTGCCAGTAGTATAGATCGGTTTCGGGAGGCGACGAGGCAGCCCCAGCATTTT.

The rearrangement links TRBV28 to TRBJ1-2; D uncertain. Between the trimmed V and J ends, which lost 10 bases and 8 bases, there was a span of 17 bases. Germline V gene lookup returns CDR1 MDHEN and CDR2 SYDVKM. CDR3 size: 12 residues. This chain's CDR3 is CATRYGPRGYTF. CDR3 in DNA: TGTGCCACCCGATACGGCCCTAGGGGCTACACCTTC.

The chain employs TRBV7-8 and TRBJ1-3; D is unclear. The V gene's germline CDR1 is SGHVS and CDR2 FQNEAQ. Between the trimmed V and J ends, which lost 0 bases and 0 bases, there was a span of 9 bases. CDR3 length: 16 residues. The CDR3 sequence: CASSLADAGSGNTIYF. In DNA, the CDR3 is TGTGCCAGCAGCTTAGCTGACGCGGGCTCTGGAAACACCATATATTTT.

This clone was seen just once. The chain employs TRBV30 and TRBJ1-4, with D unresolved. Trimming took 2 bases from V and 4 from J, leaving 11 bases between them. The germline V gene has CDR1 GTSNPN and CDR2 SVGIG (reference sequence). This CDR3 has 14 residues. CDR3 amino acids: CAWSLSEINEKLFF. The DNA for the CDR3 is TGTGCCTGGAGTTTGTCAGAAATTAATGAAAAACTGTTTTTT.

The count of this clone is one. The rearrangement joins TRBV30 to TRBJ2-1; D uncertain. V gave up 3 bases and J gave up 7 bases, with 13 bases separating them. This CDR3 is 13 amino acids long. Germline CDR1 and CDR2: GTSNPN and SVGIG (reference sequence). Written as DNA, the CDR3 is TGTGCCTGGAGATCTGTCCCCCGGAATGAGCAGTTCTTC. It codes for CAWRSVPRNEQFF.

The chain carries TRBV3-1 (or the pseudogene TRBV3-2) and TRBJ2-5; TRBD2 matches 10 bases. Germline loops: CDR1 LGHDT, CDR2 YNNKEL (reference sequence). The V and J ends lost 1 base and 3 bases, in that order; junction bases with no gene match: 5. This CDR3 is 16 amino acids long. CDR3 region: CASSQVVLAGEETQYF. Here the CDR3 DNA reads TGTGCCAGCAGCCAAGTGGTTCTAGCGGGAGAAGAGACCCAGTACTTC.

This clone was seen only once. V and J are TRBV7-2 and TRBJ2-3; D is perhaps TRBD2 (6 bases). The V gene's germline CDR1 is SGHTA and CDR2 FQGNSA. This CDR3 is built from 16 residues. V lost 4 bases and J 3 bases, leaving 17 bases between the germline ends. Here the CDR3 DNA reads TGTGCCAGCAGCTCAAATAGGGACTGGATTACAGATACGCAGTATTTT. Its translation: CASSSNRDWITDTQYF.

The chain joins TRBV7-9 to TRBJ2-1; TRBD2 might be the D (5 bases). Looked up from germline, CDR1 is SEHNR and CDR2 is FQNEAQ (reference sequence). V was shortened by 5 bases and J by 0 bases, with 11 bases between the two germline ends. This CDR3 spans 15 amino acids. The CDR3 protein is CASSPPGSSYNEQFF. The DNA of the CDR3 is TGTGCCAGCAGCCCCCCGGGATCCTCCTACAATGAGCAGTTCTTC.

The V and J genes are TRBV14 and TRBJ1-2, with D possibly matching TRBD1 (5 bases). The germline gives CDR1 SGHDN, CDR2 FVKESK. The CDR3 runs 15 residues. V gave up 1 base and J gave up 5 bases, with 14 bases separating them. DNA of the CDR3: TGTGCCAGCAGCCAAGCTCCCTCACGGGGGTATGGCTACACCTTC. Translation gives CASSQAPSRGYGYTF.

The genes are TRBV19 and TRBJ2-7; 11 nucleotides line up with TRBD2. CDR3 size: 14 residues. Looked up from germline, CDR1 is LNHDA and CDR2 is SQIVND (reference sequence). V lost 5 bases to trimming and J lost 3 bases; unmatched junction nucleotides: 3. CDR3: CASSPGLAVYEQYF. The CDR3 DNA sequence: TGTGCCAGTAGTCCGGGACTAGCGGTCTACGAGCAGTACTTC.

The CDR3 coding sequence is TGTGCCAGCAGCGAGATTAAGGCTGTACCGTTCGCGGGGAATCAGCCCCAGCATTTT. It specifies CASSEIKAVPFAGNQPQHF. The chain has TRBV3-1 (or the pseudogene TRBV3-2) and TRBJ1-5; no clear D. V lost 5 bases, J lost 4 bases, and 27 bases lay in between. Germline V gives CDR1 LGHDT, CDR2 YNNKEL (reference sequence). This CDR3 has 19 residues.

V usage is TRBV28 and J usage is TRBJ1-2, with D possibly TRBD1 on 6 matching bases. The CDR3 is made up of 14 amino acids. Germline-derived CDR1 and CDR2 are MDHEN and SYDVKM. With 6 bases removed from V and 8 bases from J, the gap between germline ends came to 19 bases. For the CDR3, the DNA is TGTGCCAGCAGACCTCGGAGGGGGGGCTGGGGCTACACCTTC. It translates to CASRPRRGGWGYTF.